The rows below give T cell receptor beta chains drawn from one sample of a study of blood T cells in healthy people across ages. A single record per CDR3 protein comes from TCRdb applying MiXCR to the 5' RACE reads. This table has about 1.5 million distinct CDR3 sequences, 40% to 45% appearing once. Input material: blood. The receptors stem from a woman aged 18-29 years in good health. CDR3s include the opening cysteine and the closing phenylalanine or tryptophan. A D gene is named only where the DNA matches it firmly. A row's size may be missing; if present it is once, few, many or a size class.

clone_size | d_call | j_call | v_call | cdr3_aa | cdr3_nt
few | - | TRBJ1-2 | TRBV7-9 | CASSLVLNYGYTF | TGTGCCAGCAGCTTAGTTTTAAACTATGGCTACACCTTC
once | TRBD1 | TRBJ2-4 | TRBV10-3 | CAISDRGYIQYF | TGTGCCATCAGTGACAGGGGGTACATTCAGTACTTC
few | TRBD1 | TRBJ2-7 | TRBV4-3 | CASSQHRGTYEQYF | TGCGCCAGCAGCCAACACAGGGGCACCTACGAGCAGTACTTC
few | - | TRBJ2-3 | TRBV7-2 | CASSLRRQGSTDTQYF | TGTGCCAGCAGCTTAAGGAGGCAGGGGAGCACAGATACGCAGTATTTT
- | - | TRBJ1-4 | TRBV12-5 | CAIEGGVEKLFF | TGTGCGATTGAAGGGGGGGTTGAAAAACTGTTTTTT
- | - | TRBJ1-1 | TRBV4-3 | CASSQGPGAVNTEAFF | TGCGCCAGCAGCCAAGGTCCGGGGGCGGTGAACACTGAAGCTTTCTTT
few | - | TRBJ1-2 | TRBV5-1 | CASTGGPNYGYTF | TGCGCCAGCACCGGGGGTCCTAACTATGGCTACACCTTC
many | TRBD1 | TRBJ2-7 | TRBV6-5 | CASSPSGTGGYEQYF | TGTGCCAGCAGCCCTTCCGGGACAGGTGGTTACGAGCAGTACTTC
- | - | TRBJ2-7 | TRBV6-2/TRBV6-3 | CASSDVTGNYEQYF | TGTGCCAGCAGTGACGTCACAGGGAACTACGAGCAGTACTTC
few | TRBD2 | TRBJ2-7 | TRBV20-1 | CSAQLAGGSYEQYF | TGCAGTGCGCAACTAGCGGGAGGATCCTACGAGCAGTACTTC
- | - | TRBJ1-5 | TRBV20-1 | CSASGGIRQPQHF | TGCAGTGCTAGTGGGGGGATCAGACAGCCCCAGCATTTT
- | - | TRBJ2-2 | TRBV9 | CASSVVDGGELFF | TGTGCCAGCAGCGTAGTAGATGGCGGGGAGCTGTTTTTT
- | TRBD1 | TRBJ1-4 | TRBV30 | CAWNPGQGIGTNEKLFF | TGTGCCTGGAATCCGGGACAGGGAATCGGCACTAATGAAAAACTGTTTTTT
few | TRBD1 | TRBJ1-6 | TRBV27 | CASRTTGAPYNSPLHF | TGTGCCAGCAGAACTACAGGGGCTCCTTATAATTCACCCCTCCACTTT
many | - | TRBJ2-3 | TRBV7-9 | CASSLVLTDTQYF | TGTGCTAGCAGCTTAGTCCTCACAGATACGCAGTATTTT
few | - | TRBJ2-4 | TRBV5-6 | CASSPWGASKNIQYF | TGTGCCAGCAGTCCTTGGGGGGCTTCCAAAAACATTCAGTACTTC
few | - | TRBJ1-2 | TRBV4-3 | CASSQDGRGSYGYTF | TGCGCCAGCAGCCAAGATGGTAGGGGATCCTATGGCTACACCTTC
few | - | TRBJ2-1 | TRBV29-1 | CSVVLSSLYNEQFF | TGCAGCGTTGTTCTATCCAGCCTCTACAATGAGCAGTTCTTC
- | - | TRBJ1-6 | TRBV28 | CASSLGPRAVGSPLHF | TGTGCCAGCAGTTTAGGTCCCAGGGCAGTTGGATCACCCCTCCACTTT
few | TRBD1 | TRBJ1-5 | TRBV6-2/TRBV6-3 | CASSNSGTANQPQHF | TGTGCCAGCAGCAACTCGGGGACAGCTAATCAGCCCCAGCATTTT
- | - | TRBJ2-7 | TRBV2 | CASSESGMDYYNEQYF | TGTGCCAGCAGTGAATCCGGGATGGATTACTACAATGAGCAGTACTTC
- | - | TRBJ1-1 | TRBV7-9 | CASKKDRMNTEAFF | TGTGCCAGCAAAAAAGACAGGATGAACACTGAAGCTTTCTTT
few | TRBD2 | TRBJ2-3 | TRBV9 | CASSGGTSGYTDTQYF | TGTGCCAGCAGCGGAGGGACTAGCGGTTACACAGATACGCAGTATTTT
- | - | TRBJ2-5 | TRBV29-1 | CSGGRNEQYF | TGCAGCGGTGGACGGAATGAGCAGTACTTC
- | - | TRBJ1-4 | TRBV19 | CASSKLQSTNEKLFF | TGTGCCAGTAGTAAACTACAGTCAACTAATGAAAAACTGTTTTTT
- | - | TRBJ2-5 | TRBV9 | CASSVGAGGGETQYF | TGTGCCAGCAGCGTAGGGGCAGGGGGGGGAGAGACCCAGTACTTC
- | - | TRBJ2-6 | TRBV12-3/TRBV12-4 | CASGGGANVLTF | TGTGCCAGCGGGGGGGGGGCCAACGTCCTGACTTTC
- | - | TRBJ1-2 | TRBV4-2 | CASSQGAETPYGYTF | TGTGCCAGCAGCCAAGGGGCGGAGACCCCCTATGGCTACACCTTC
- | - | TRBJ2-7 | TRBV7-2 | CASSSNRVQYF | TGTGCCAGCAGCTCCAACAGGGTACAGTACTTC
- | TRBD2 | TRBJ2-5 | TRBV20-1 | CSARDLIGLAGVETQYF | TGCAGTGCTAGAGATTTGATTGGACTAGCAGGAGTAGAGACCCAGTACTTC
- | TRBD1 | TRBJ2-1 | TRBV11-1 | CASSPGDRGAQFF | TGTGCCAGCAGCCCTGGTGACAGGGGGGCGCAGTTCTTC
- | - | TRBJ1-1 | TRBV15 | CATSGVGLEAFF | TGTGCCACCAGCGGGGTCGGTCTTGAAGCTTTCTTT
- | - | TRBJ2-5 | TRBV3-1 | CASSQSGPPAGAQETQYF | TGTGCCAGCAGCCAATCTGGGCCTCCTGCTGGGGCCCAAGAGACCCAGTACTTC
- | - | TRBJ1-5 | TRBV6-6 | CASSYSQGRNQPQHF | TGTGCTAGCAGTTACTCGCAGGGTCGCAATCAGCCCCAGCATTTT
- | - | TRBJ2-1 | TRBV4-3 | CASSQELSGLEQFF | TGCGCCAGCAGCCAAGAACTGAGCGGCCTGGAGCAGTTCTTC
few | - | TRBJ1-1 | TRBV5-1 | CASSITRKNTEAFF | TGCGCCAGCAGCATTACCAGAAAGAACACTGAAGCTTTCTTT
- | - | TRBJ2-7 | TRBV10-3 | CAISDSREQYF | TGTGCCATCAGTGATTCGCGCGAGCAGTACTTC
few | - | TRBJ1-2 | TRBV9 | CASSPDGGVYGYTF | TGTGCCAGCAGCCCCGACGGGGGGGTCTATGGCTACACCTTC
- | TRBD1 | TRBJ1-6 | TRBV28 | CASSPGQGWSPLHF | TGTGCCAGCAGTCCCGGACAGGGATGGTCACCCCTCCACTTT
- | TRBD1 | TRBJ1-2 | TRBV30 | CAWSVRQGVGYTF | TGTGCCTGGAGTGTGAGGCAGGGGGTCGGCTACACCTTC
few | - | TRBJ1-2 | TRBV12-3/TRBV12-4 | CASSLAVGFERGYTF | TGTGCCAGCAGTTTAGCGGTAGGGTTTGAGCGTGGCTACACCTTC
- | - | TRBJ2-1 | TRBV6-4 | CASSDSIGSSYNEQFF | TGTGCCAGCAGTGACTCGATAGGGAGCTCCTACAATGAGCAGTTCTTC
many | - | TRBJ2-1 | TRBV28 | CASSLFLGEVPYNEQFF | TGTGCCAGCAGTTTATTCTTGGGGGAGGTCCCCTACAATGAGCAGTTCTTC
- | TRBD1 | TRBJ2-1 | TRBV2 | CASSTNPGQRDEQFF | TGTGCCAGCAGTACAAATCCGGGACAGAGGGACGAGCAGTTCTTC
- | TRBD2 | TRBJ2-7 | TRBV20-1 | CSADSRTSNNEQYF | TGCAGTGCAGACTCGAGGACTAGCAACAATGAGCAGTACTTC